The sequence of this TCR beta chain was determined in a study of blood T cell repertoires in COVID-19. On the study more broadly: The analysed material was cDNA or gDNA that came from T cells, B-cell-depleted T cells, or PBMCs.

The CDR3 is 12 residues long. The V gene end was trimmed by 3 bases and the J gene end by 6 bases; junction bases not matched to a gene: 2. Germline V CDR1 and CDR2: KGHSH, LQKENI. Cohorts were assigned according to the clinical history that participants reported. Recovered status applied to Cohort 3 donors who had two consecutive negative PCRs. It also applied to those with clearance or with symptom resolution. In the original processing: Quantification of nucleated cells was approximated via reference gene primer amplification. The repertoire was sequenced with immunoSEQ multiplex PCR; TCRdb's copy has only in-frame clones and lacks some. The DNA was the basis for D and trimming; V, J and clone size are from that table. The table includes just over 300,000 clones, around 86% detected once.

This TCR came from a man between 25 and 39 years old who had recovered from COVID-19. The specimen sequenced was PBMCs or T cells enriched from blood (not recorded which). This rearrangement joins TRBV18 to TRBJ2-7; 7 bases are shared with TRBD2. The CDR3 sequence is CASSPGGGEQYF. The CDR3 bases are TGTGCCAGCTCACCGGGCGGGGGCGAGCAGTACTTC.